Each of the 27 T cell receptor beta chains below was sequenced from the same sample in a study of tumor-infiltrating lymphocytes in primary liver carcinoma. With 400 to 550 ng total RNA as template and a constant-region primer, TCR beta cDNA was made. Three nested multiplex PCR rounds of slightly modified ARM-PCR generated TCR beta libraries. Each of the first two PCR rounds ran about 9 cycles with TRBV1-TRBV30 forward and C-beta reverse primers. TCRdb passed the multiplex PCR reads through MiXCR, listing each CDR3 protein once. The data show 150,000 to 200,000 distinct CDR3 sequences, about 60% seen once. Unsorted whole blood yielded the blood RNA, and germline DNA was also extracted. Sequencing input: peripheral blood. These receptors were taken from a man aged 40-50 years with primary liver carcinoma and hepatitis B virus infection.

In this sample, this clonotype turned up a few times. V and J are TRBV28 and TRBJ2-7; D remains unclear. The CDR3 totals 13 residues. The germline gives CDR1 MDHEN, CDR2 SYDVKM. Trimming cost V 2 bases and J 1 base, with 6 bases left between them. The CDR3 sequence is CASSLPGSYEQYF. The CDR3 DNA reads as TGTGCCAGCAGTTTACCAGGTTCCTACGAGCAGTACTTC. Together with reference TRBV28 and TRBJ2-7, the CDR3 gives the full variable domain: DVKVTQSSRYLVKRTGEKVFLECVQDMDHENMFWYRQDPGLGLRLIYFSYDVKMKEKGDIPEGYSVSREKKERFSLILESASTNQTSMYLCASSLPGSYEQYFGPGTRLTVT.

This clonotype was counted many times. The rearrangement uses TRBV6-1 and TRBJ2-2; D unresolved. Germline V gene lookup returns CDR1 MNHNS and CDR2 SASEGT. The V end lost 7 bases, the J end lost 2 bases, and 14 bases lay between the germline ends. The CDR3 length is 15 residues. CDR3 protein: CASTSVTVNTGELFF. CDR3 nucleotide sequence: TGTGCCAGCACTTCCGTTACAGTCAACACCGGGGAGCTGTTTTTT.

Concerning this clonotype: Sequence at one end of the junction differs from germline and may be a read error. This rearrangement joins TRBV11-1 to TRBJ2-5; 8 bases are a match to TRBD1. The CDR3 loop spans 14 amino acids. CDR1 is SGHAT, CDR2 FQDESV, per germline (reference sequence). The CDR3 nucleotides are TGTGCCAGCAGTTTAGGCAGCAGGGGGCAGACCCAGTACTTC. The encoded protein is CASSLGSRGQTQYF.

As regards this clonotype: A read error may be the cause here, since a much bigger clone is one base away. The chain carries TRBV29-1 and TRBJ1-1; D unresolved. Germline CDR1 and CDR2: SQVTM and ANQGSEA. Trimming pared 7 bases from V and 12 bases from J, leaving 12 bases between. The CDR3 length is 9 residues. CDR3: CSAPEGPFF. CDR3 in DNA: TGCAGCGCTCCGGAGGGTCCTTTCTTT. The full variable domain, its missing parts supplied by reference TRBV29-1 and TRBJ1-1, is SAVISQKPSRDICQRGTSLTIQCQVDSQVTMMFWYRQQPGQSLTLIATANQGSEATYESGFVIDKFPISRPNLTFSTLTVSNMSPEDSSIYLCSAPEGPFFGQGTRLTVV.

Concerning this clonotype itself: This may be a read error, as it is one base from a much larger clone. The genes are TRBV11-2 and TRBJ2-3; 7 bases align to TRBD1. The germline gives CDR1 SGHAT, CDR2 FQNNGV. The CDR3 length is 14 residues. The CDR3 sequence is CATSLGTATDTQYF. The CDR3 DNA follows: TGTGCCACCAGCTTAGGGACAGCCACAGATACGCAGTATTTT.

Turning to this clonotype: An end of the junction differs from the germline gene, which may be a read error. The V and J genes are TRBV11-2 and TRBJ2-2; D perhaps matches TRBD1 (6 bases). In germline, CDR1 is SGHAT, CDR2 FQNNGV. This CDR3 spans 19 amino acids. CDR3 bases: TGTGTCAGCAGCTTAGATCTTGAATTAACAGGGTCGGGCACCGGGGAGCTGTTTTTT. Translating it yields CVSSLDLELTGSGTGELFF.

This chain joins TRBV10-3 and TRBJ2-5; TRBD2 is a possible D gene (6 bases). Trimming pared 0 bases from V and 5 bases from J, leaving 13 bases between. Germline CDR1 reads ENHRY; CDR2 reads SYGVKD. CDR3 length equals 15 residues. The CDR3 protein is CAISESGGFGETQYF. Written as DNA, the CDR3 is TGTGCCATCAGTGAGTCAGGAGGGTTTGGGGAGACCCAGTACTTC.

This clonotype was recorded a few times. The V and J genes are TRBV4-2 and TRBJ1-2; D gene unclear. V was shortened by 4 bases and J by 7 bases, with 13 bases between the two germline ends. The CDR3 spans 13 residues. CDR1 LGHNA and CDR2 YNFKEQ come from the germline V gene. CDR3 coding DNA: TGTGCCAGCAGCCCCGGGCAGGAGGTTGGCTACACCTTC. Translating gives CASSPGQEVGYTF.

This clonotype appeared a single time. An end of the junction does not agree with germline; a read error may underlie this. This rearrangement joins TRBV10-2 to TRBJ2-7, with D perhaps matching TRBD1 or TRBD2 (5 bases each). CDR3 length equals 14 residues. Per germline, CDR1 WSHSY and CDR2 SAAADI. This CDR3 is CACSPGAGNYEQYF. In DNA, the CDR3 is TGCGCCTGCAGCCCCGGGGCAGGGAATTACGAGCAGTACTTC.

On this clonotype: Possible read error: a much larger clone is one base away. This chain connects TRBV11-2 to TRBJ1-5; no definite D call. Trimming took 2 bases from V and 7 from J, leaving 12 bases between them. This CDR3 spans 14 amino acids. From germline, CDR1 is SGHAT and CDR2 FQNNGV. The CDR3 protein is CASSLIEGGQPQHF. The CDR3 DNA is TGTGCCAGCAGCTTAATCGAAGGTGGCCAGCCCCAGCATTTT.

The chain carries TRBV6-5 and TRBJ2-2; 7 nucleotides match TRBD1. The CDR3 is made up of 17 amino acids. The germline gives CDR1 MNHEY, CDR2 SVGAGI. Trimming removed 0 bases from V and 0 bases from J; junction bases left unmatched: 4. The CDR3 nucleotides read TGTGCCAGCAGTTACTCGAGAGGGGGCGCGAACACCGGGGAGCTGTTTTTT. This sequence encodes CASSYSRGGANTGELFF.

This clonotype is a singleton in its sample. This is likely a read error, given that the CDR3 carries no conserved phenylalanine or tryptophan at its end. The chain links TRBV12-3 or TRBV12-4 to TRBJ1-1; no reliable D call. Trimming removed 0 bases at V and 9 bases at J, with 14 bases between. The CDR3 extends over 14 amino acids. CDR3 in amino acids: CASSLATSRNQAFL. The CDR3 DNA sequence: TGTGCCAGCAGTTTAGCGACCTCCCGGAATCAAGCTTTCCTT.

This chain joins TRBV6-1 and TRBJ2-5, with D perhaps TRBD1 (6 bases). CDR3 size: 11 residues. The germline V and J ends were trimmed by 7 bases and 10 bases, with 13 bases remaining between them. The V gene's germline CDR1 is MNHNS and CDR2 SASEGT. CDR3 amino acids: CASNTSGVQYF. DNA of the CDR3: TGTGCCAGCAACACCTCAGGGGTCCAGTACTTC.

The chain recombines TRBV6-2 or TRBV6-3 with TRBJ2-7; the match to TRBD2 covers 10 bases. Germline lookup yields CDR1 MNHEY and CDR2 SVGEGT. The CDR3 consists of 15 residues. After removal of 6 bases from V and 2 bases from J, the junction contained 7 bases not matched to a gene. The CDR3 loop reads CASRRPGLATYEQYF. As DNA, the CDR3 is TGTGCCAGCAGAAGACCGGGACTAGCGACCTACGAGCAGTACTTC.

In its sample, this clonotype was seen a few times. The chain combines TRBV4-1 with TRBJ2-1; a weak D match, TRBD2 (5 bases). Looked up from germline, CDR1 is MGHRA and CDR2 is YSYEKL. This CDR3 spans 15 amino acids. The V end was cut by 3 bases, the J end by 4 bases, with 13 bases between. The CDR3 region is CASSHASHGYNEQFF. The CDR3 DNA reads as TGCGCCAGCAGCCACGCTAGCCATGGTTACAATGAGCAGTTCTTC.

The rearrangement joins TRBV30 to TRBJ1-1; 7 positions match TRBD1. Germline CDR1 is GTSNPN and CDR2 is SVGIG (reference sequence). The CDR3 has 17 amino acids. The V and J ends lost 2 bases and 0 bases, in that order; junction bases with no gene match: 12. This CDR3 reads CAWSPLGTASVNTEAFF. The DNA for the CDR3 is TGTGCCTGGAGTCCGCTAGGGACAGCGAGCGTGAACACTGAAGCTTTCTTT.

This clonotype was seen ten or more times. This chain joins TRBV29-1 and TRBJ2-7; D is possibly TRBD2 (5 bases). This CDR3 is built from 12 residues. V was trimmed by 0 bases and J by 7 bases, leaving 10 bases between them. Germline loops: CDR1 SQVTM, CDR2 ANQGSEA. CDR3: CSVEDLGREQYF. CDR3 in DNA: TGCAGCGTTGAAGATCTAGGGAGAGAGCAGTACTTC.

This clonotype was seen a handful of times. At one boundary the junction diverges from the germline segment, which might be a read error. The rearrangement links TRBV29-1 to TRBJ2-3, with 9 nucleotides matching TRBD2. The CDR3 totals 15 residues. Per the germline V gene, CDR1 is SQVTM and CDR2 is ANQGSEA. The CDR3: CSVRRLADSTDTQYF. The DNA of the CDR3 is TGTAGCGTTCGTCGACTAGCGGATAGCACAGATACGCAGTATTTT.

This clonotype was seen repeatedly, ten times or more. The rearrangement uses TRBV29-1 and TRBJ2-5; tentatively, D is TRBD1 (6 bases). CDR1 is SQVTM, CDR2 ANQGSEA, per germline. Trimming took 2 bases from V and 5 from J, leaving 15 bases between them. The CDR3 has 14 amino acids. As DNA, the CDR3 is TGCAGCGTTGAACTGACAGGTTCCAGGGAGACCCAGTACTTC. It translates to CSVELTGSRETQYF.

The J gene is TRBJ2-7, the V gene TRBV5-1; D might be TRBD1 or TRBD2, each matching 5 bases. This CDR3 is built from 14 residues. Germline V gene data show CDR1 as SGHRS and CDR2 as YFSETQ. Trimming stripped 5 bases from V and 2 bases from J, with 14 bases between. CDR3 in DNA: TGCGCCAGCAGGGGGGAGCAGACTACCTACGAGCAGTACTTC. This sequence encodes CASRGEQTTYEQYF.

This clonotype was observed a handful of times. The J gene is TRBJ1-2, the V gene TRBV4-1, with TRBD1 matching over 7 bases. V shed 3 bases, J shed 3 bases, and the junction held 7 bases outside the gene matches. The germline V gene has CDR1 MGHRA and CDR2 YSYEKL. This CDR3 is built from 15 residues. The DNA of the CDR3 is TGCGCCAGCAGCCATCGACAGGGTGCGGACTATGGCTACACCTTC. It encodes CASSHRQGADYGYTF.

This clonotype came up a few times. The chain recombines TRBV24-1 with TRBJ2-1; D gene uncertain. This CDR3 spans 12 amino acids. Trimming removed 3 bases from V and 8 bases from J, with 7 bases in between. Germline V CDR1 and CDR2: KGHDR, SFDVKD. DNA of the CDR3: TGTGCCACCAGTGATCTAGTTGATGAGCAGTTCTTC. As protein: CATSDLVDEQFF.

Of note for this clonotype: Its ends do not fully match the called genes, so a read error is possible. The chain employs TRBV6-1 and TRBJ1-1; the D gene is possibly TRBD1 (6 bases). Per germline, CDR1 MNHNS and CDR2 SASEGT. The CDR3 runs 15 residues. The CDR3 DNA reads as TGTGTCAGCAGCGTTCAACAGGGTCGGAGTACTGAAGATTTCTTT. This encodes CVSSVQQGRSTEDFF.

J is TRBJ2-3 and V is TRBV4-1, with TRBD2 matching over 8 bases. This CDR3 is 18 amino acids long. V lost 0 bases and J lost 1; bases outside the gene matches: 9. Germline lookup yields CDR1 MGHRA and CDR2 YSYEKL. The CDR3 loop reads CASSQDSSGSGGTDTQYF. The CDR3 DNA reads TGCGCCAGCAGCCAAGATTCGAGCGGGAGTGGTGGCACAGATACGCAGTATTTT.

This clonotype was counted between two and nine times. V and J are TRBV10-3 and TRBJ1-4; 9 bases map to TRBD1. CDR1 is ENHRY, CDR2 SYGVKD, per germline. V lost 3 bases, J lost 5 bases, and 1 base stayed unmatched. CDR3 length: 14 amino acids. The CDR3 loop reads CAISDGTGNEKLFF. DNA for the CDR3: TGTGCCATCAGTGACGGGACAGGGAATGAAAAACTGTTTTTT.

This clonotype was seen once. A junction end diverges from the germline sequence, so it may reflect a read error. The V gene is TRBV6-1, the J gene TRBJ2-1, with a tentative D call TRBD2 (5 bases). This CDR3 is built from 13 residues. From germline, CDR1 is MNHNS and CDR2 SASEGT. CDR3 amino acids: CASGWTPYYEQFF. The CDR3 bases are TGTGCCAGCGGGTGGACTCCCTACTATGAGCAGTTCTTC.

This clonotype was observed a few times. The chain has TRBV6-6 and TRBJ1-5; TRBD1 matches 7 bases. Germline CDR1 is MNHNY and CDR2 is SVGAGI (reference sequence). This CDR3 comprises 17 residues. With 6 bases clipped from V and 0 bases from J, the junction kept 11 bases outside the gene matches. The CDR3 reads CASSRPGDSLSNQPQHF. Here the CDR3 DNA reads TGTGCCAGCAGCCGTCCGGGGGACAGCCTTAGCAATCAGCCCCAGCATTTT.